A selection of T cell receptor beta chains follows, all from one sample in a study of CXCR3-negative and CXCR3-positive naive CD8 T cells. TCRdb reprocessed the 5' RACE reads and reports one entry per CDR3 protein, with no DNA. Recorded for this sample: 120,000 to 150,000 distinct CDR3 sequences. Source material: naive CXCR3+ CD8+ T cells from blood. The receptor source for this set is a human donor in good health. Some clones in this sample may be carry-over from other donors' samples. CDR3s include the opening cysteine and the closing phenylalanine or tryptophan. Each record gives: V gene, J gene, CDR3 protein.

V: TRBV7-9; J: TRBJ1-1; CDR3: CASSPPGYTEAFF
V: TRBV7-6; J: TRBJ2-1; CDR3: CASSLRTGFGNEQFF
V: TRBV7-2; J: TRBJ2-5; CDR3: CASSSSTFWETQYF
V: TRBV27; J: TRBJ1-2; CDR3: CASSQTGATSIGGYTF
V: TRBV7-9; J: TRBJ2-1; CDR3: CASSLAGTALFF
V: TRBV15; J: TRBJ1-1; CDR3: CATSSVDRNTEAFF
V: TRBV3-1; J: TRBJ2-7; CDR3: CASSQEFRFYEQYF
V: TRBV6-6; J: TRBJ2-1; CDR3: CASSYGLNNEQFF
V: TRBV29-1; J: TRBJ1-2; CDR3: CSVETAYNYGYTF
V: TRBV29-1; J: TRBJ2-1; CDR3: CSVELAGIYNEQFF
V: TRBV3-1; J: TRBJ1-5; CDR3: CASSQPPRDRGLYSNQPQHF
V: TRBV28; J: TRBJ2-2; CDR3: CASRSQGGHTGELFF
V: TRBV12-3/TRBV12-4; J: TRBJ1-4; CDR3: CASNPGGLNEKLFF
V: TRBV11-3; J: TRBJ2-1; CDR3: CASSPKREGGEQFF
V: TRBV7-9; J: TRBJ2-1; CDR3: CASSLTTTNEQFF
V: TRBV5-1; J: TRBJ2-1; CDR3: CASSFSGGGIDEQFF
V: TRBV12-3/TRBV12-4; J: TRBJ2-6; CDR3: CASSDRGHTRSGANVLTF
V: TRBV29-1; J: TRBJ2-7; CDR3: CSVAGSSYEQYF
V: TRBV9; J: TRBJ2-7; CDR3: CASSAAAGASTQQYF
V: TRBV28; J: TRBJ2-7; CDR3: CASSLRLGSYEQYF
V: TRBV5-1; J: TRBJ1-5; CDR3: CASSQNGVQPQHF
V: TRBV3-1; J: TRBJ2-1; CDR3: CASSPGTGFYNEQFF
V: TRBV27; J: TRBJ1-6; CDR3: CASTRDRDAYNSPLHF
V: TRBV29-1; J: TRBJ1-2; CDR3: CSVEVRGQNNYGYTF
V: TRBV7-3; J: TRBJ2-7; CDR3: CASSLTPIGYEQYF
V: TRBV20-1; J: TRBJ2-7; CDR3: CSARDRGRAYEQYF
V: TRBV2; J: TRBJ1-1; CDR3: CASSETGQVEAFF
V: TRBV20-1; J: TRBJ2-1; CDR3: CSALRLGLAIASHEQFF
V: TRBV27; J: TRBJ2-3; CDR3: CASSIPTGLATDTQYF
V: TRBV6-4; J: TRBJ2-3; CDR3: CASSEAGGTTDTQYF
V: TRBV7-8; J: TRBJ2-7; CDR3: CASSDWTSGYEQYF
V: TRBV7-9; J: TRBJ1-2; CDR3: CASSLEDRYGYTF
V: TRBV29-1; J: TRBJ2-3; CDR3: CSVDPGGGTDTQYF
V: TRBV6-2/TRBV6-3; J: TRBJ2-2; CDR3: CASSYETSGGEYTGELFF
V: TRBV28; J: TRBJ1-6; CDR3: CASSPPDRVSPLHF
V: TRBV28; J: TRBJ2-7; CDR3: CASSFPQGGSSYEQYF
V: TRBV10-2; J: TRBJ1-4; CDR3: CASTPVGQGNEKLFF
V: TRBV29-1; J: TRBJ1-1; CDR3: CSVEDDSRYTEAFF
V: TRBV2; J: TRBJ2-5; CDR3: CASIGTGTSGLETQYF
V: TRBV14; J: TRBJ2-7; CDR3: CASSPTGINEQYF
V: TRBV12-3/TRBV12-4; J: TRBJ2-5; CDR3: CASSLGTGAPQYF
V: TRBV28; J: TRBJ2-1; CDR3: CASSLGVTTANEQFF
V: TRBV5-1; J: TRBJ2-7; CDR3: CASSPDSYEQYF
V: TRBV29-1; J: TRBJ2-7; CDR3: CSAGTASYEQYF
V: TRBV28; J: TRBJ1-5; CDR3: CASTLETGSNPQHF
V: TRBV7-7; J: TRBJ2-1; CDR3: CASSLGLRGDYNEQFF
V: TRBV6-2/TRBV6-3; J: TRBJ2-3; CDR3: CASSYAAGGPYF
V: TRBV28; J: TRBJ2-7; CDR3: CASTWGTEAYEQYF
V: TRBV28; J: TRBJ1-5; CDR3: CASRPQGDGQPQHF
V: TRBV29-1; J: TRBJ2-2; CDR3: CSVWSNTGELFF
V: TRBV29-1; J: TRBJ2-3; CDR3: CSVWTSTDTQYF
V: TRBV29-1; J: TRBJ1-4; CDR3: CSVVGQGGEKLFF
V: TRBV6-2/TRBV6-3; J: TRBJ2-1; CDR3: CASSYSGGGYNEQFF
V: TRBV6-2/TRBV6-3; J: TRBJ2-2; CDR3: CASSYSIGANTGELFF